The T cell receptor (beta chain) described here comes from a study of T cells expressing NK-cell markers (dated by TCRdb to the early 2020s). Study-wide context: Fewer than ten donors provided sorted CD3+CD56+NKG2C+, CD3+CD56+NKG2C- and CD3+CD56-NKG2C+ T-cell subsets, whose TCR beta-chain repertoires were profiled. The eight sequenced donors were randomly selected healthy volunteers, three men and five women. Among the eight sequenced donors, seven were HCMV-seropositive and one was HCMV-seronegative. The libraries were sequenced on Illumina HiSeq 2000/2500, MiSeq or NextSeq, producing 2 x 150 bp reads. What the work shows at the level of the full study, not this receptor alone: Those dominant clonotypes were again the most abundant among CD3+CD56-NKG2C+ cells in a handful of donors, at about 25-65%. Whether the expanded NKG2C-expressing T cell clones were specific for HCMV antigens was left unclear. In several donors, the dominant CD3+CD56+NKG2C+ clonotypes ranked among the top 10 CD8+ clonotypes, making up about 1.0-8% of CD8+ T cells.

The cysteine opens and the phenylalanine closes a CDR3 of 20 amino acids. The record lacks a DNA sequence. As encoded in the germline V gene, CDR1 is LGHNA while CDR2 is YSLEER. These reads were obtained on an Illumina HiSeq 2000. The TCR beta cDNA libraries were made using 5'RACE template switching, a step that added both a universal primer site and unique molecular identifiers. cDNA synthesis was primed from the TCR beta constant segment and was followed by two successive PCR amplification steps. As for the authors' bioinformatics: MIGEC handled demultiplexing of the reads and grouping by UMI, while MiTCR was used to assemble and quantify clonotypes. To exclude erroneous sequences, any TCR cDNA sequence not supported by at least two reads was discarded. The tcR package was used for downstream repertoire analysis, and clonotypes were matched between fractions using CDR3 nucleotide sequence together with V segment. VDJmatch was used to annotate antigen specificity against VDJdb, with one amino acid substitution in CDR3 permitted. TCRdb reprocessed the reads, and each CDR3 protein sequence is entered once, without DNA. It is TCRdb's table, rather than the study itself, that gives the V and J calls and clone size. This specimen's table enumerates 500,000 or so distinct CDR3 sequences. The ten largest clones take up 3.5% to 4.5% of the sample.

A remark on this clonotype: Its binding antigen is unknown.

To determine HCMV serostatus, a commercial ELISA kit was used to detect HCMV-specific IgG in serum. Ficoll density gradient centrifugation was used to isolate peripheral blood mononuclear cells from blood. Sequencing was performed on blood T cells: a sorted CD56 or NKG2C T cell subset, CD4+ or CD8+ T cells, or bulk PBMC T cells (not recorded which). This TCR derives from a man between 18 and 29 years old in good health. Donor details come from another sample of the same person, matched by shared clones. The chain is encoded by TRBV4-3 joined to TRBJ2-1; as DNA is missing, the TRBD1 call by TCRdb cannot be tested. CDR3 reads: CASSQDSLWGAGGPYNEQFF.